The 19 T cell receptor beta chains given below trace back to one sample, sequenced in a study of shared clonotypes between healthy human individuals. The method was immunoSEQ multiplex PCR; TCRdb's version includes in-frame clones alone and lacks a portion of them. Of roughly 850,000 clones listed, approximately 96% are singletons. Naivety among CD8 cells was defined by CD45RO negativity and positive CCR7 selection, thereby excluding terminally differentiated effector memory CD45RA+ cells. Material: naive CD8+ T cells sorted from blood. These receptors all come from a young man in good health.

J is TRBJ1-1 and V is TRBV5-4, with a weak D call TRBD1 (5 bases). Germline assignment: CDR1 SGHNT and CDR2 YYREEE (reference sequence). V was shortened by 1 base and J by 8 bases, with 15 bases between the two germline ends. This CDR3 has 14 amino acids. In DNA form, the CDR3 reads TGTGCCAGCAGCTTGAGGGACTCCCCCCGAGAAGCTTTCTTT. It is translated as CASSLRDSPREAFF.

This chain links TRBV9 with TRBJ2-3; TRBD2 matches at 9 bases. V gave up 4 bases and J gave up 1 base; unmatched junction bases: 7. The CDR3 is made up of 16 amino acids. Germline-derived CDR1 and CDR2 are SGDLS and YYNGEE. The CDR3 DNA sequence: TGTGCCAGCAGCCCAGCGGGAGGTGGGGGCACAGATACGCAGTATTTT. This sequence encodes CASSPAGGGGTDTQYF.

V is TRBV28 and J is TRBJ1-1; no definite D call. CDR3 length: 13 amino acids. Germline V gene sequence: CDR1 MDHEN, CDR2 SYDVKM. V shed 2 bases and J shed 5 bases, with 9 bases lying between them. CDR3 in amino acids: CASSLGKRTEAFF. In DNA, the CDR3 is TGTGCCAGCAGTTTAGGTAAGCGGACTGAAGCTTTCTTT. Full variable domain (outside the CDR3, taken from reference TRBV28 and TRBJ1-1): DVKVTQSSRYLVKRTGEKVFLECVQDMDHENMFWYRQDPGLGLRLIYFSYDVKMKEKGDIPEGYSVSREKKERFSLILESASTNQTSMYLCASSLGKRTEAFFGQGTRLTVV.

DNA of the CDR3: TGTGCCAGCAGCCCCGTCCTGGGGTGGTCCTACAATGAGCAGTTCTTC. Its translation is CASSPVLGWSYNEQFF. The gene calls are TRBV11-1 and TRBJ2-1; D gene ambiguous. This CDR3 has 16 amino acids. The V gene's germline CDR1 is SGHAT and CDR2 FQDESV (reference sequence). Trimming removed 5 bases from V and 1 base from J, with 15 bases in between.

The chain combines TRBV5-4 with TRBJ2-2; D gene ambiguous. The CDR3 is made up of 13 amino acids. V was shortened by 9 bases and J by 3 bases, with 12 bases between the two germline ends. Germline values: CDR1 SGHNT, CDR2 YYREEE (reference sequence). CDR3: CAIVGADTGELFF. The CDR3, as DNA: TGTGCCATCGTCGGCGCCGACACCGGGGAGCTGTTTTTT.

This chain connects TRBV7-9 to TRBJ2-2; 12 bases are a match to TRBD2. Unmatched junction bases numbered 5, after V lost 4 bases and J lost 2 bases. CDR3 length: 17 residues. Germline assignment: CDR1 SEHNR and CDR2 FQNEAQ (reference sequence). CDR3 sequence: CASSSRTSGINTGELFF. CDR3 DNA: TGTGCCAGCAGCTCACGGACTAGCGGGATAAACACCGGGGAGCTGTTTTTT.

The chain has TRBV7-9 and TRBJ2-7, with D possibly TRBD2 on 5 matching bases. Germline V CDR1 and CDR2: SEHNR, FQNEAQ (reference sequence). V lost 5 bases and J lost 6, with 8 bases in between. CDR3 size: 11 residues. The CDR3 DNA follows: TGTGCCAGCAGCCGCGGGCCCGAGCAGTACTTC. It specifies CASSRGPEQYF.

The chain combines TRBV6-1 with TRBJ2-7; TRBD2 is a possible D gene (5 bases). The V end lost 4 bases, the J end lost 1 base, and 17 bases lay between the germline ends. This CDR3 contains 16 residues. CDR1 MNHNS and CDR2 SASEGT come from the germline V gene. CDR3: CASSARTEAYSYEQYF. For the CDR3, the DNA is TGTGCCAGCAGTGCCAGGACGGAGGCCTATTCCTACGAGCAGTACTTC.

About this clone: A junction end diverges from the germline sequence, so it may reflect a read error. The sample carries other DNA sequences with the same CDR3. The chain joins TRBV7-9 to TRBJ2-5, with TRBD2 identical over 10 bases. This CDR3 spans 14 amino acids. Germline assignment: CDR1 SEHNR and CDR2 FQNEAQ (reference sequence). CDR3: CASSLAGGQETQYF. The CDR3 nucleotides are TGTGCCAGCAGTTTAGCGGGAGGCCAAGAGACCCAGTACTTC.

V gene TRBV21-1 combines with J gene TRBJ1-1. TRBV21-1 is reported as a pseudogene. The CDR3 runs 16 residues. This chain's CDR3 is CASSKAPRGSGTEAFF. CDR3 nucleotides: TGTGCCAGCAGCAAAGCGCCGCGGGGCTCTGGCACTGAAGCTTTCTTT.

The V gene is TRBV6-6, the J gene TRBJ2-1; 9 bases are a match to TRBD2. After removal of 0 bases from V and 7 bases from J, the junction contained 7 bases not matched to a gene. The CDR3 runs to 16 residues. CDR1 is MNHNY, CDR2 SVGAGI, per germline (reference sequence). The CDR3: CASSYSITSGFNEQFF. CDR3 DNA: TGTGCCAGCAGTTACTCGATCACTAGCGGGTTTAATGAGCAGTTCTTC.

V is TRBV9 and J is TRBJ2-3, with 10 bases identical to TRBD2. There are 16 residues in the CDR3. CDR1 and CDR2 (germline): SGDLS, YYNGEE. The junction had 7 bases not matched to a gene; V was cut back by 4 bases and J by 2 bases. The CDR3 coding sequence is TGTGCCAGCAGCCTCCGGACTAGCGGAGACACAGATACGCAGTATTTT. Its protein product is CASSLRTSGDTDTQYF.

The chain links TRBV29-1 to TRBJ2-5, with D perhaps TRBD1 (5 bases). There are 13 residues in the CDR3. From germline, CDR1 is SQVTM and CDR2 ANQGSEA. V gave up 4 bases and J gave up 9 bases, with 18 bases separating them. The CDR3 region has the DNA TGCAGCGTTGTTAGGACAATGCCCCCTGCCCAGTACTTC. Its translation: CSVVRTMPPAQYF.

J is TRBJ2-7 and V is TRBV7-6; 8 nucleotides match TRBD2. V was clipped by 5 bases and J by 2 bases; unmatched bases: 11. The CDR3 has 16 residues. CDR1 and CDR2 (germline): SGHVS, FNYEAQ. The CDR3 reads CASSLSGEDRTYEQYF. The CDR3 DNA reads TGTGCCAGCAGCCTTAGCGGGGAGGACAGAACCTACGAGCAGTACTTC.

The chain has TRBV2 and TRBJ1-1; D not resolved. Germline assignment: CDR1 SNHLY and CDR2 FYNNEI. CDR3 length equals 13 residues. V gave up 8 bases and J gave up 1 base, with 11 bases separating them. The CDR3 DNA is TGTGCCAGCGAGGCCACCGGGAACACTGAAGCTTTCTTT. The encoded protein is CASEATGNTEAFF. Supplemented by reference TRBV2 and TRBJ1-1, the full variable domain reads EPEVTQTPSHQVTQMGQEVILRCVPISNHLYFYWYRQILGQKVEFLVSFYNNEISEKSEIFDDQFSVERPDGSNFTLKIRSTKLEDSAMYFCASEATGNTEAFFGQGTRLTVV.

The chain is built from TRBV6-4 and TRBJ2-7, with 10 bases lining up with TRBD2. CDR3 size: 14 residues. Germline values: CDR1 MRHNA, CDR2 SNTAGT. V shed 3 bases and J 5 bases; nucleotides not matched to a gene: 4. CDR3 DNA: TGTGCCAGCAGTGAGGTAGCGGGAGGAGACGAGCAGTACTTC. Protein product: CASSEVAGGDEQYF.

J is TRBJ2-7 and V is TRBV18; 7 positions match TRBD2. The CDR3 runs 16 residues. Looked up from germline, CDR1 is KGHSH and CDR2 is LQKENI. V trimming: 0 bases; J trimming: 3 bases; junction bases outside the gene matches: 8. The CDR3 DNA reads TGTGCCAGCTCACCACCTTCTGGCGGGAGAAGCTACGAGCAGTACTTC. It codes for CASSPPSGGRSYEQYF.

The chain joins TRBV30 to TRBJ1-5; no reliable D call. Trimming took 1 base from V and 1 from J, leaving 8 bases between them. The CDR3 has 14 amino acids. CDR1 and CDR2 from the germline V gene are GTSNPN and SVGIG (reference sequence). The CDR3 DNA follows: TGTGCCTGGAGTGGGACCCAAAGCAATCAGCCCCAGCATTTT. Encoded protein: CAWSGTQSNQPQHF.

The chain recombines TRBV7-9 with TRBJ1-4; D is uncertain. CDR1 is SEHNR, CDR2 FQNEAQ, per germline (reference sequence). The CDR3 totals 14 residues. With 3 bases removed from V and 3 bases from J, the gap between germline ends came to 8 bases. The CDR3 protein is CASSFESPNEKLFF. DNA for the CDR3: TGTGCCAGCAGCTTCGAGAGTCCTAATGAAAAACTGTTTTTT. The full variable domain, its missing parts supplied by reference TRBV7-9 and TRBJ1-4, is DTGVSQNPRHKITKRGQNVTFRCDPISEHNRLYWYRQTLGQGPEFLTYFQNEAQLEKSRLLSDRFSAERPKGSFSTLEIQRTEQGDSAMYLCASSFESPNEKLFFGSGTQLSVL.